The TCR beta chain described here comes from a study of T cells in Graves' hyperthyroidism and ophthalmopathy. At least ten counts were recorded for this clonotype. RNA transcripts were the template for amplifying TCR beta CDR3 regions. Using the HTBI primer set, a first-round RT-PCR was run on the TCR CDR3. One entry per CDR3 protein, called by TCRdb with MiXCR from the multiplex PCR reads. The table includes over 550,000 distinct CDR3 sequences, about a sixth detected once. In germline, CDR1 is SGHAT, CDR2 FQNNGV. V trimming: 5 bases; J trimming: 4 bases; junction bases outside the gene matches: 6. The CDR3 has 15 amino acids.

The chain uses TRBV11-2 and TRBJ1-1, with 11 bases fitting TRBD1. The sample comprised blood. This receptor was taken from a woman aged 18-35 years with Graves' hyperthyroidism. In DNA form, the CDR3 reads TGTGCCAGCAGCAGGACAGGGGGCGCGTTCACTGAAGCTTTCTTT. Translated: CASSRTGGAFTEAFF.